The next 2 T cell receptor beta chains were all read from a single sample in a study of T-cell memory formation after mild COVID-19. MiXCR was run by TCRdb on the 5' RACE reads, yielding one entry per CDR3 protein. This table holds 260,000 or so distinct CDR3 sequences, around 15% found once. The sequenced sample consisted of PBMCs or a T cell subset sorted from them (not recorded which). The receptors derive from a young man who had mild COVID-19 (a few samples of this study predate the infection). Cell type and time point are not known.

The chain is built from TRBV6-5 and TRBJ2-3; 9 nucleotides agree with TRBD1. After removal of 2 bases from V and 1 base from J, the junction contained 4 bases not matched to a gene. CDR3 length: 16 amino acids. The V gene's germline CDR1 is MNHEY and CDR2 SVGAGI. The CDR3 bases are TGTGCCAGCAGTTACAGGACAGGGGCTGGCACAGATACGCAGTATTTT. It yields the protein CASSYRTGAGTDTQYF.

The chain links TRBV29-1 to TRBJ1-2; 7 bases line up with TRBD1. The CDR3 extends over 12 amino acids. Germline V gene sequence: CDR1 SQVTM, CDR2 ANQGSEA. V shed 6 bases and J 0 bases; nucleotides not matched to a gene: 1. The CDR3 reads CSVQGANYGYTF. CDR3 nucleotides: TGCAGCGTGCAGGGGGCTAACTATGGCTACACCTTC.